This TCR beta chain was obtained from a study of blood T cell repertoires in COVID-19. About the study: COVID-19 samples collected from the United States, Italy and Spain covered acute and convalescent phases. The analysed material was cDNA or gDNA that came from T cells, B-cell-depleted T cells, or PBMCs.

CDR3 length equals 14 residues. The germline V and J ends were trimmed by 4 bases and 2 bases, with 10 bases remaining between them. Germline V gene data show CDR1 as KGHSH and CDR2 as LQKENI. Under the authors' procedure: Amplification of reference gene primers provided the estimated nucleated cell counts. TCRdb keeps only in-frame clones here, not all; method: immunoSEQ multiplex PCR. Clone size and V and J calls were adopted from that table, with D and trimming inferred from the DNA. The sample consists of under 40,000 clones, 90% to 95% of them appearing once. V gene TRBV18 combines with J gene TRBJ2-3; D unclear. The sequence derives from a man between 60 and 75 years old with active or convalescent COVID-19. Input material: peripheral blood. The CDR3 region is CASSLSHYTDTQYF. DNA for the CDR3: TGTGCCAGCTCACTCAGCCACTACACAGATACGCAGTATTTT.